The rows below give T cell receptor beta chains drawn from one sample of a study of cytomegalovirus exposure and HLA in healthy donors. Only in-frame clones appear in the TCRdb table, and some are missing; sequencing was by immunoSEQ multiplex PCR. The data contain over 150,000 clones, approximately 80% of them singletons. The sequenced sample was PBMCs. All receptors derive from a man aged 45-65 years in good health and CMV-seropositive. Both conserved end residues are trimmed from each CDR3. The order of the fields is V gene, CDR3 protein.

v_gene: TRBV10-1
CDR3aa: ASSESVRAKNIQY

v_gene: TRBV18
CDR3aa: ASSPLREVPYEQY

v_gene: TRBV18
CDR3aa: ASSPSVSGNTIY

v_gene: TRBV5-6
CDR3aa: ASSLGLAELTSTDTQY

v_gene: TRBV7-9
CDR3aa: ASSWDLRDEQF

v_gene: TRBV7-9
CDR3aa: ASSPTTSGDGTQY

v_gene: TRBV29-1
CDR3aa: SVADRDNQPQH

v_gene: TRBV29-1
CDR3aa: SVVHGEGQPQH

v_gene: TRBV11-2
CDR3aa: ASSGGTTWYEQF

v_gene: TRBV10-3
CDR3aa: AIEGTGNTEAF

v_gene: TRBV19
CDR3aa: ASSATVNQPQH

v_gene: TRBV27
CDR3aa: ASGRPGTPSYEQY

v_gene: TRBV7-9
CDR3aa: ASSLAVRGGRGTDTQY

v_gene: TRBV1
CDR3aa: TGDRPDLGYGYT

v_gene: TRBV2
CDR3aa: ASHSGSSYEQY

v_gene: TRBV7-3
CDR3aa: ASSLTGGTGTPYEQY

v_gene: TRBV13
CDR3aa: ASSSPGQGAYEQY

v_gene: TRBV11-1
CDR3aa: ASAPPGITGELF

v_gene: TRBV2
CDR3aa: ASSRQGYNEQF

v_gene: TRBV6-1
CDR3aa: ASRNRRDSHQPQH

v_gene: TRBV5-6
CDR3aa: ASSFGLADPNTGELF